This is a list of T cell receptor beta chains from one sample in a study of CD8 T cells in ankylosing spondylitis. One entry per CDR3 protein results from TCRdb running MiXCR on the 5' RACE reads. The sample contains 220,000 or so distinct CDR3 sequences, more than 9% of which appear only once. The sequenced sample consisted of blood, either unsorted or a sorted T cell fraction (not recorded which). The receptor source for this set is a male donor with ankylosing spondylitis or in good health (not recorded which). CDR3s include the opening cysteine and the closing phenylalanine or tryptophan. Each record gives: J gene, clone size, V gene, D gene, CDR3 DNA, CDR3 protein. The D gene is left open where the match is weak. Clone size is stated in some rows and not others, as once, few, many or a class when expanded.

J gene: TRBJ2-3
clone size: many
V gene: TRBV5-1
D gene: .
CDR3 DNA: TGCGCCAGCAGCTTCCCAGGGCCAGATACGCAGTATTTT
CDR3 protein: CASSFPGPDTQYF

J gene: TRBJ1-3
clone size: .
V gene: TRBV3-1
D gene: .
CDR3 DNA: TGTGCCAGCAGCCAAGAACCTTCTGGAAACACCATATATTTT
CDR3 protein: CASSQEPSGNTIYF

J gene: TRBJ2-1
clone size: many
V gene: TRBV5-1
D gene: TRBD2
CDR3 DNA: TGCGCCAGCAGCTTGGGGTCGGGGGGTAATGAGCAGTTCTTC
CDR3 protein: CASSLGSGGNEQFF

J gene: TRBJ2-1
clone size: many
V gene: TRBV30
D gene: TRBD2
CDR3 DNA: TGTGCCTGGAGAGGCGGGGGGGCTAACTGGCCGTTCTTC
CDR3 protein: CAWRGGGANWPFF

J gene: TRBJ1-2
clone size: once
V gene: TRBV20-1
D gene: TRBD1
CDR3 DNA: TGCAGTGCTAGCGGTGGGACAGGGGAATATGGCTACACCTTC
CDR3 protein: CSASGGTGEYGYTF

J gene: TRBJ1-5
clone size: many
V gene: TRBV20-1
D gene: .
CDR3 DNA: TGCAGTGCTAGTCCCCTCAGAAAGCAGCCCCAGCATTTT
CDR3 protein: CSASPLRKQPQHF

J gene: TRBJ2-2
clone size: many
V gene: TRBV11-1
D gene: .
CDR3 DNA: TGTGCCAGCAGCTTAATTAGGGCCGGGGAGCTGTTTTTT
CDR3 protein: CASSLIRAGELFF

J gene: TRBJ1-1
clone size: many
V gene: TRBV20-1
D gene: .
CDR3 DNA: TGCAGTGCCCGGACGGGGGGGGTCACTGAAGCTTTCTTT
CDR3 protein: CSARTGGVTEAFF

J gene: TRBJ2-5
clone size: many
V gene: TRBV6-5
D gene: .
CDR3 DNA: TGTGCCAGCAGTTTCGGACAGTTAGAGACCCAGTACTTC
CDR3 protein: CASSFGQLETQYF

J gene: TRBJ2-1
clone size: many
V gene: TRBV29-1
D gene: TRBD1
CDR3 DNA: TGCAGCTCCCGGACAGGGGAAAATGAGCAGTTCTTC
CDR3 protein: CSSRTGENEQFF

J gene: TRBJ2-3
clone size: many
V gene: TRBV7-9
D gene: TRBD2
CDR3 DNA: TGTGCCAGCAGCCCCAGCGGGGTGAGCACAGATACGCAGTATTTT
CDR3 protein: CASSPSGVSTDTQYF

J gene: TRBJ2-3
clone size: few
V gene: TRBV12-3/TRBV12-4
D gene: TRBD2
CDR3 DNA: TGTGCCAGCAGACCCCAAACAACTAGCGGGGGGGCTGAAAGTTTT
CDR3 protein: CASRPQTTSGGAESF

J gene: TRBJ1-1
clone size: many
V gene: TRBV5-5
D gene: .
CDR3 DNA: TGTGCCAGCAGCCCGCCGGGCGGGAACACTGAAGCTTTCTTT
CDR3 protein: CASSPPGGNTEAFF

J gene: TRBJ2-6
clone size: .
V gene: TRBV9
D gene: .
CDR3 DNA: TGTGCCAGCAGCGTAGGTGTGGGGCTAGGGGCCAACGTCCTGACTTTC
CDR3 protein: CASSVGVGLGANVLTF

J gene: TRBJ2-3
clone size: many
V gene: TRBV24-1
D gene: .
CDR3 DNA: TGTGCCACCTACGGGGGGCAAGGGGATACGCAGTATTTT
CDR3 protein: CATYGGQGDTQYF

J gene: TRBJ1-5
clone size: .
V gene: TRBV20-1
D gene: .
CDR3 DNA: TGCAGTGCTAGTTCGGGCAGGGAAGGCAATCAGCCCCAGCATTTT
CDR3 protein: CSASSGREGNQPQHF

J gene: TRBJ1-5
clone size: many
V gene: TRBV2
D gene: TRBD1
CDR3 DNA: TGTGCCAGCAGGGGACAGAACAATCAGCCCCAGCATTTT
CDR3 protein: CASRGQNNQPQHF

J gene: TRBJ2-2
clone size: many
V gene: TRBV18
D gene: .
CDR3 DNA: TGTGCCAGCCAGGCGACGAAGGGGACCGGGGAGCTGTTTTTT
CDR3 protein: CASQATKGTGELFF

J gene: TRBJ2-7
clone size: many
V gene: TRBV3-1
D gene: .
CDR3 DNA: TGTGCCAGCAGCCCGCTGAGGGGCCCCTCCTACGAGCAGTACTTC
CDR3 protein: CASSPLRGPSYEQYF

J gene: TRBJ2-2
clone size: .
V gene: TRBV3-1
D gene: .
CDR3 DNA: TGTGCCAGCCGCCAAGCGGGCACCGGGGAGCTGTTTTTT
CDR3 protein: CASRQAGTGELFF

J gene: TRBJ2-3
clone size: many
V gene: TRBV5-1
D gene: TRBD1
CDR3 DNA: TGCGCCAGCAGCGCTACGGCCGGACAGGGAAGCACAGATACGCAGTATTTT
CDR3 protein: CASSATAGQGSTDTQYF

J gene: TRBJ2-3
clone size: .
V gene: TRBV7-3
D gene: .
CDR3 DNA: TGTGCCAGCAGCATGATACCGACGGCTAGCACAGGTACGCAGTATTTT
CDR3 protein: CASSMIPTASTGTQYF

J gene: TRBJ2-1
clone size: few
V gene: TRBV3-1
D gene: .
CDR3 DNA: TGTGCCAGCAGCCGGCGGAGCGCCTACAATGAGCAGTTCTTC
CDR3 protein: CASSRRSAYNEQFF

J gene: TRBJ1-1
clone size: many
V gene: TRBV5-1
D gene: TRBD1
CDR3 DNA: TGCGCCAGCAGCGGACAGGGTCCGAACACTGAAGCTTTCTTT
CDR3 protein: CASSGQGPNTEAFF

J gene: TRBJ2-1
clone size: few
V gene: TRBV3-1
D gene: .
CDR3 DNA: TGTGCCAGCAGCCCCGGTCTGGGCAATGAGCAGTTCTTC
CDR3 protein: CASSPGLGNEQFF

J gene: TRBJ2-5
clone size: .
V gene: TRBV5-1
D gene: .
CDR3 DNA: TGCGCCAGCAGCTTGGAGAGGGGCGGAGAGACCCAGTACTTC
CDR3 protein: CASSLERGGETQYF

J gene: TRBJ2-3
clone size: .
V gene: TRBV19
D gene: .
CDR3 DNA: TGTGCCAGTAGAAGACAGCTAAGCACAGATACGCAGTATTTT
CDR3 protein: CASRRQLSTDTQYF

J gene: TRBJ1-6
clone size: few
V gene: TRBV7-2
D gene: .
CDR3 DNA: TGTGCCAGCAGCTTATTGGCAGGGGCGGCTAATTCACCCCTCCACTTT
CDR3 protein: CASSLLAGAANSPLHF

J gene: TRBJ2-5
clone size: few
V gene: TRBV29-1
D gene: TRBD1
CDR3 DNA: TGCAGCGTACAGGGGGCCGAGGAGACCCAGTACTTC
CDR3 protein: CSVQGAEETQYF

J gene: TRBJ2-7
clone size: many
V gene: TRBV10-3
D gene: .
CDR3 DNA: TGTGCCATCAGTGAGCCAGGGCTCAGTGAGCAGTACTTC
CDR3 protein: CAISEPGLSEQYF

J gene: TRBJ2-7
clone size: many
V gene: TRBV6-5
D gene: TRBD1
CDR3 DNA: TGTGCCAGCAGTTTCACAGGGGATCTATCCTACGAGCAGTACTTC
CDR3 protein: CASSFTGDLSYEQYF

J gene: TRBJ2-2
clone size: .
V gene: TRBV12-3/TRBV12-4
D gene: .
CDR3 DNA: TGTGCCAGCATCGGAGGGGGCCATAACACCGGGGAGCTGTTTTTT
CDR3 protein: CASIGGGHNTGELFF

J gene: TRBJ1-1
clone size: many
V gene: TRBV3-1
D gene: .
CDR3 DNA: TGTGCCAGCAGCACCAGGGAGAACACTGAAGCTTTCTTT
CDR3 protein: CASSTRENTEAFF

J gene: TRBJ1-2
clone size: many
V gene: TRBV5-6
D gene: .
CDR3 DNA: TGTGCCAGCAGCTCGCCGGACAGTCCTAAACCATTCTATGGCTACACCTTC
CDR3 protein: CASSSPDSPKPFYGYTF

J gene: TRBJ2-1
clone size: .
V gene: TRBV18
D gene: TRBD2
CDR3 DNA: TGTGCCAGCTCACCGACTTCGGCCGGGACTAGCGCCTACAATGAGCAGTTCTTC
CDR3 protein: CASSPTSAGTSAYNEQFF

J gene: TRBJ2-3
clone size: .
V gene: TRBV5-6
D gene: .
CDR3 DNA: TGTGCCAGCAGCGTGGGTCCTACTAGCACAGATACGCAGTATTTT
CDR3 protein: CASSVGPTSTDTQYF